Listed below are T cell receptor beta chains from one sample, sequenced in a study of T cell responses to AZD1222 COVID-19 vaccine. Generated by immunoSEQ multiplex PCR, the TCRdb table keeps only in-frame clones and is missing some. The sample lists 150,000 to 200,000 clones; more than 70% were seen once. The source material was peripheral blood, sampled on day 0 of AZD1222 vaccination. Source of these receptors: an adult in good health. Each CDR3 is given with its conserved first and last residue. A D gene is named only where the DNA matches it firmly. Size is stated for part of the rows, as once, few or many counts, or as a class when the clone is expanded.

J	size	V	D	DNA	CDR3
TRBJ2-2	-	TRBV11-3	-	TGTGCCAGCAGCTTAGAGTGGTCGAACACCGGGGAGCTGTTTTTT	CASSLEWSNTGELFF
TRBJ2-1	-	TRBV6-5	TRBD1	TGTGCCATCCGCGGGCAGGGGGCTTTTTACAATGAGCAGTTCTTC	CAIRGQGAFYNEQFF
TRBJ1-3	-	TRBV18	-	TGTGCCAGCTCACCCGGGGCTGGAAACACCATATATTTT	CASSPGAGNTIYF
TRBJ2-6	-	TRBV6-5	-	TGTGCCAGCAGTTTGGGGCCCAGGGGGGCCAACGTCCTGACTTTC	CASSLGPRGANVLTF
TRBJ2-2	-	TRBV24-1	-	TGTGCCACCAGTGATTTAGGGGTTCGAAGTAACACCGGGGAGCTGTTTTTT	CATSDLGVRSNTGELFF
TRBJ1-1	-	TRBV5-4	-	TGTGCCAGCAGCTTGGCCCGGGCTGAAGCTTTCTTT	CASSLARAEAFF
TRBJ2-1	-	TRBV9	TRBD2	TGTGCCAGCAGCGTCTTTGGGGCGGGAGGGGTCAATGAGCAGTTCTTC	CASSVFGAGGVNEQFF
TRBJ1-1	-	TRBV3-1/TRBV3-2	-	TGTGCCAGCAGCCTCGGACAGCGGATGAACACTGAAGCTTTCTTT	CASSLGQRMNTEAFF
TRBJ1-2	-	TRBV3-1/TRBV3-2	TRBD1	TGTGCCAGCAGCCACGCCAGGGGGGATGGCTACACCTTC	CASSHARGDGYTF
TRBJ1-1	-	TRBV12-3/TRBV12-4	-	TGTGCCACCAGGGGAATAGGGGCCGCTGAAGCTTTCTTT	CATRGIGAAEAFF
TRBJ2-7	-	TRBV5-6	-	TGTGCCAGCAGGAAACAGGGATACGAGCAGTACTTC	CASRKQGYEQYF
TRBJ1-1	-	TRBV27	-	TGTGCCAGCAGTTTACCCGGATTGACTGAAGCTTTCTTT	CASSLPGLTEAFF
TRBJ2-1	-	TRBV6-1	-	TGTGCCAGCAGTGAAAAGACTGAGGGGTACAATGAGCAGTTCTTC	CASSEKTEGYNEQFF
TRBJ1-4	-	TRBV5-6	-	TGTGCCAGCAGCTTGGGGTTGGACGAAAAACTGTTTTTT	CASSLGLDEKLFF
TRBJ1-4	-	TRBV5-1	-	TGCGCCAGCAGCTTGGTGGGGGGCAGTGAAAAACTGTTTTTT	CASSLVGGSEKLFF
TRBJ2-5	-	TRBV19	-	TGTGCCAGTAGTATTGGTTCGGAGACCCAGTACTTC	CASSIGSETQYF
TRBJ1-1	-	TRBV10-3	-	TGTGCCATCAGTGAGTCGAGTAACAGGGCTGAAGCTTTCTTT	CAISESSNRAEAFF
TRBJ1-1	-	TRBV28	-	TGTGCCAGCAGTTTATACTTAACGCCCACTGAAGCTTTCTTT	CASSLYLTPTEAFF
TRBJ2-7	-	TRBV5-6	TRBD2	TGTGCCAGCAGCCCTCGACTAGCGGGGGACTACGAGCAGTACTTC	CASSPRLAGDYEQYF
TRBJ2-1	-	TRBV28	-	TGTGCCAGCAGTTTAAACCGGAGACCCGATGAGCAGTTCTTC	CASSLNRRPDEQFF
TRBJ1-1	-	TRBV20-1	-	TGCAGTCCATCGGCTAAAGCTTTCTTT	CSPSAKAFF
TRBJ2-5	-	TRBV7-7	TRBD1	TGTGCCAGCAGCTTAGGTGGACAGGGAGGTGAGACCCAGTACTTC	CASSLGGQGGETQYF
TRBJ2-2	-	TRBV19	TRBD1	TGTGCCAGTAGTATCCCGACAGGGTCGGCCACCGGGGAGCTGTTTTTT	CASSIPTGSATGELFF
TRBJ1-1	-	TRBV19	-	TGTGCCAGTAGTATTTACCTACAGGGTGAAGCTTTCTTT	CASSIYLQGEAFF
TRBJ1-5	-	TRBV4-2	-	TGTGCCAGCAGCCAGGCTACCGGGACGGAGTACAATCAGCCCCAGCATTTT	CASSQATGTEYNQPQHF
TRBJ1-2	-	TRBV5-1	TRBD1	TGCGCCAGCAGGGGGACAGGCTTCTATGGCTACACCTTC	CASRGTGFYGYTF
TRBJ1-4	once	TRBV28	TRBD1	TGTGCCAGCAGCTCCACAGGGGGCGGGGAAAAACTGTTTTTT	CASSSTGGGEKLFF
TRBJ2-1	-	TRBV30	TRBD2	TGTGCCTGGAGTGTAGGGCGGGAGGGCAATGAGCAGTTCTTC	CAWSVGREGNEQFF
TRBJ2-3	-	TRBV30	-	TGTGCCTGGAGCCGAGGGGCCCTCACAGATACGCAGTATTTT	CAWSRGALTDTQYF
TRBJ1-5	-	TRBV12-3/TRBV12-4	-	TGTGCCAGCAGTTTAGCAGAGAATCAGCCCCAGCATTTT	CASSLAENQPQHF
TRBJ2-7	-	TRBV27	-	TGTGCCAGCAGTTCCGGGACTTACGAGCAGTACTTC	CASSSGTYEQYF
TRBJ2-7	-	TRBV28	-	TGTGCCAGCAGTGCAGTTAGGACCGAACCCGACTTC	CASSAVRTEPDF
TRBJ1-1	-	TRBV28	-	TGTGCCAGCAGTTTACGGATGAACACTGAAGCTTTCTTT	CASSLRMNTEAFF
TRBJ2-1	-	TRBV29-1	-	TGCAGCGTATGGGCCGTCGGAACAAGCTCCTACAATGAGCAGTTCTTC	CSVWAVGTSSYNEQFF
TRBJ2-3	-	TRBV30	-	TGTGCCTGGAGTGGGGCAGGAGGCACAGATACGCAGTATTTT	CAWSGAGGTDTQYF
TRBJ2-1	-	TRBV11-2	-	TGTGCCAGCAGCTTAGATACCGCGGACAATGAGCAGTTCTTC	CASSLDTADNEQFF
TRBJ2-7	-	TRBV6-5	TRBD2	TGTGCCAGCAGTTACTCGAGCGGGGGTTCCCACGAGCAGTACTTC	CASSYSSGGSHEQYF
TRBJ2-1	once	TRBV9	-	TGTGCCAGCAGCGTAGGTAGAGGAGGGTCCTACAATGAGCAGTTCTTC	CASSVGRGGSYNEQFF
TRBJ1-6	-	TRBV6-2/TRBV6-3	-	TGTGCCAGCAGTCTATTGGGAAGATCAGGGTTGTCTTCACCCCTCCACTTT	CASSLLGRSGLSSPLHF
TRBJ2-7	-	TRBV5-1	TRBD1	TGCGCCAGCAGCCAAGACAGGGTTGACGAGCAGTACTTC	CASSQDRVDEQYF
TRBJ1-1	-	TRBV6-5	-	TGTGCCAGCAGTTCGTCCGGGGGCGGAAGGTCTGAAGCTTTCTTT	CASSSSGGGRSEAFF
TRBJ2-1	-	TRBV3-1/TRBV3-2	TRBD2	TGTGCCAGCAGCCAGAGTAGCGGGGGGTGGTGGGTCTTC	CASSQSSGGWWVF
TRBJ1-1	-	TRBV23-1	-	TGCGCCAGCCGGGGTGGTAGGCGGGTGGGGAACATGAACACTGAAGCTTTCTTT	CASRGGRRVGNMNTEAFF
TRBJ1-4	-	TRBV6-5	-	TGTGCCAGCAGAATGGGGGAGGAAAAACTGTTTTTT	CASRMGEEKLFF
TRBJ1-6	once	TRBV7-2	-	TGTGCCAGCAGCTTAGCAGGTTTCAGGGTGAATTCACCCCTCCACTTT	CASSLAGFRVNSPLHF
TRBJ1-4	-	TRBV21-1	-	TGTGCCAGCCATAGGACAGAAAACCCTGCAACTAATGAAAAACTGTTTTTT	CASHRTENPATNEKLFF
TRBJ1-6	-	TRBV15	TRBD1	TGTGCCACCAGCAGAGGTCGGGACAGTAAGCTCCACTTT	CATSRGRDSKLHF
TRBJ2-5	-	TRBV6-2/TRBV6-3	TRBD1	TGTGCCAGCAGTTACAGTGGGACAGGACTCCGAGAGACCCAGTACTTC	CASSYSGTGLRETQYF
TRBJ2-3	-	TRBV4-2	-	TGTGCCAGCAGCCAAGATCAGACAGATACGCAGTATTTT	CASSQDQTDTQYF
TRBJ2-1	-	TRBV4-1	-	TGCGCCAGCAGCCAAGACCCAAGTACAGGGAATGAGCAGTTCTTC	CASSQDPSTGNEQFF
TRBJ1-4	-	TRBV7-9	-	TGTGCCAGCAGCTTAGTCAGCGGGGAAAAACTGTTTTTT	CASSLVSGEKLFF
TRBJ2-7	-	TRBV28	TRBD2	TGTGCCACCACTCGGGGGGGGACTAGTTCCTACGAGCAGTACTTC	CATTRGGTSSYEQYF
TRBJ1-1	-	TRBV15	TRBD1	TGTGCCACCAGGCCGGGAGGGGGCTTCGGGAACACTGAAGCTTTCTTT	CATRPGGGFGNTEAFF
TRBJ1-2	-	TRBV2	-	TGTGCCAGCAGTGTTAGAGATCTTAACTATGGCTACACCTTC	CASSVRDLNYGYTF
TRBJ2-2	-	TRBV19	-	TGTGCCAGTAGTATGACCGGGACACCAAACACCGGGGAGCTGTTTTTT	CASSMTGTPNTGELFF
TRBJ1-1	-	TRBV11-2	TRBD1	TGTGCCAGCAGCCTCGGGACAGACAGAATACGAGGCACTGAAGCTTTCTTT	CASSLGTDRIRGTEAFF
TRBJ1-1	-	TRBV7-2	TRBD1	TGTGCCAGCAGCTTAGGTGGACAGGGGGCGACTCGTGCTTTCTTT	CASSLGGQGATRAFF
TRBJ1-5	-	TRBV10-3	-	TGTGCCATCAGTCCCGAACCCCTAGGGGGGCGCGGGGGGTGGATCAATCAGCCCCAGCATTTT	CAISPEPLGGRGGWINQPQHF
TRBJ2-7	-	TRBV10-3	-	TGTGCCATCAGCGACTCCAGGGGCGGGTGGGGCGAGCAGTACTTC	CAISDSRGGWGEQYF